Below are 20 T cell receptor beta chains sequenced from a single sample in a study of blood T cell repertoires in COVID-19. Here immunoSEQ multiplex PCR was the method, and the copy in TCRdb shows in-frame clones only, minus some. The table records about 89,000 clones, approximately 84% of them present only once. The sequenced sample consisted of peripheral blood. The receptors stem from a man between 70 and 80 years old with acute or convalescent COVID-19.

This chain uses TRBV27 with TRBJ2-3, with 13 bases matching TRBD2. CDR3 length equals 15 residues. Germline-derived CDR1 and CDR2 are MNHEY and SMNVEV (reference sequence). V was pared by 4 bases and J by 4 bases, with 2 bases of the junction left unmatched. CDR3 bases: TGTGCCAGCAGTTCACTAGCGGGAGGGCCAGATACGCAGTATTTT. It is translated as CASSSLAGGPDTQYF.

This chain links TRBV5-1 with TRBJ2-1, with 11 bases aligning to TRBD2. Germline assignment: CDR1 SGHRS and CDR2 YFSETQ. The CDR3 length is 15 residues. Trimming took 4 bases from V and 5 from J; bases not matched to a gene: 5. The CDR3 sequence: CASSATSGANNEQFF. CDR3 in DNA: TGCGCCAGCAGCGCGACTAGCGGGGCTAACAATGAGCAGTTCTTC.

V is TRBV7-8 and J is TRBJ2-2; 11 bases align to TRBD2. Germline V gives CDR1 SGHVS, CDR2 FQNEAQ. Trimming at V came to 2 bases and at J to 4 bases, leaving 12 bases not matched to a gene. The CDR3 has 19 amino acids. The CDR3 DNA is TGTGCCAGCAGCTTATCCAGTTTAGCGGGGGGGCGCGGCACCGGGGAGCTGTTTTTT. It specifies CASSLSSLAGGRGTGELFF.

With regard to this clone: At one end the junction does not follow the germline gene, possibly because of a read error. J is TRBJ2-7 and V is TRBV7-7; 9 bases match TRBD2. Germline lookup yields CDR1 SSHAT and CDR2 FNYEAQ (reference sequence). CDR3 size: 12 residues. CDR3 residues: CASSQLAGEQYF. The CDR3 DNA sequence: TGTGCTAGCAGCCAACTAGCGGGCGAGCAGTACTTC.

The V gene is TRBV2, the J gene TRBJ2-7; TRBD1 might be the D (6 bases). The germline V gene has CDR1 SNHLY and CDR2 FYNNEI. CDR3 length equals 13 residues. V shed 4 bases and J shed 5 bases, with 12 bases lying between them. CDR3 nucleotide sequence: TGTGCCAGCAGTGTCCAGGGGTTGGACGAGCAGTACTTC. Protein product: CASSVQGLDEQYF.

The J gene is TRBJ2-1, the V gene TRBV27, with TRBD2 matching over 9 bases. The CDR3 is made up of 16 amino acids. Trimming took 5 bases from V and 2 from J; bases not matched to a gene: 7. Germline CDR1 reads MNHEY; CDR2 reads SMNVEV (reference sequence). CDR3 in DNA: TGTGCCAGCAGTCCCGTGAGCGGGAGGACCTACAATGAGCAGTTCTTC. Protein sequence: CASSPVSGRTYNEQFF.

CDR3 sequence reads: CASGTGGNYGYTF. For the CDR3, the DNA is TGTGCCAGTGGGACAGGGGGTAACTATGGCTACACCTTC. The chain has TRBV3-1 (or the pseudogene TRBV3-2) and TRBJ1-2, with 11 bases that match TRBD1. Germline V gene lookup returns CDR1 LGHDT and CDR2 YNNKEL (reference sequence). CDR3 length equals 13 residues. Trimming took 9 bases from V and 1 from J; bases not matched to a gene: 1.

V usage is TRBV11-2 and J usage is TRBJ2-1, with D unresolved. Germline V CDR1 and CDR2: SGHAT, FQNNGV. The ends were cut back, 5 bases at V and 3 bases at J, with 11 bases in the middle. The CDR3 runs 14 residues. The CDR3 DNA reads TGTGCCAGCAGCCCAGTCGGCGGCTACAATGAGCAGTTCTTC. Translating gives CASSPVGGYNEQFF.

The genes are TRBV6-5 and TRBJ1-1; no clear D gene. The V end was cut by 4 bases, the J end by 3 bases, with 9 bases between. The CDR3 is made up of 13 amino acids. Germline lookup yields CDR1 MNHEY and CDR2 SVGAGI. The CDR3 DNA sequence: TGTGCCAGCAGTTCACAGACCGACACTGAAGCTTTCTTT. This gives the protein CASSSQTDTEAFF.

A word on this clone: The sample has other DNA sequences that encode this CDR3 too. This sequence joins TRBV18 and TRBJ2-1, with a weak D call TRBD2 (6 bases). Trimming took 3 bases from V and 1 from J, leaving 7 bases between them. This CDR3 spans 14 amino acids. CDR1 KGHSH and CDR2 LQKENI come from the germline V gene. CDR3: CASSPGGSYNEQFF. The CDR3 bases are TGTGCCAGCTCACCGGGGGGTTCCTACAATGAGCAGTTCTTC.

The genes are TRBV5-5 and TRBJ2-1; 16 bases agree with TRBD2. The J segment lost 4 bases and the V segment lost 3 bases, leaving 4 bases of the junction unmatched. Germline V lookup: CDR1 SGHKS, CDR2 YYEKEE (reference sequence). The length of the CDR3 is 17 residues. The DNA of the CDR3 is TGTGCCAGCAGCTCCGCGGGACTAGCGGGGGGGTACAATGAGCAGTTCTTC. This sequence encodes CASSSAGLAGGYNEQFF.

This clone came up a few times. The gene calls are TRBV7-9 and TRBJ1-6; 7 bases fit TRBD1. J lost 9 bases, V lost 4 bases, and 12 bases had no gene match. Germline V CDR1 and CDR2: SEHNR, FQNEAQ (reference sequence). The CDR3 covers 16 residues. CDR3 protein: CASSSHRGLYGSPLHF. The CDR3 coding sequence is TGTGCCAGCAGCTCCCACAGGGGTTTGTACGGTTCACCCCTCCACTTT.

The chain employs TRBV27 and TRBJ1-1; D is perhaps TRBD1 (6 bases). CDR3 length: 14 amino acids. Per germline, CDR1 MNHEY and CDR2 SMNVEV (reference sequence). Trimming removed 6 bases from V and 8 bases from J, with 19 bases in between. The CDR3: CASSESRGISEAFF. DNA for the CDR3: TGTGCCAGCAGCGAATCCAGGGGAATCTCCGAAGCTTTCTTT.

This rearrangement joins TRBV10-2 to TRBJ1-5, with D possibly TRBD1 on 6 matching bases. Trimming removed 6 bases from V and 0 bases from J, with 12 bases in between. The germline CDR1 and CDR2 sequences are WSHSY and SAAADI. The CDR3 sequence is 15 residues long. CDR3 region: CASSDRPYSNQPQHF. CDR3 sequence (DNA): TGCGCCAGCAGCGACAGGCCCTATAGCAATCAGCCCCAGCATTTT.

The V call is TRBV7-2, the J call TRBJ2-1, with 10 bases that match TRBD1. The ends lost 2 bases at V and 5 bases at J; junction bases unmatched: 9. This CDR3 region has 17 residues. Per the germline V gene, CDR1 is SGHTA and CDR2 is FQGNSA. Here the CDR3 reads CASSLWRAGQGNNEQFF. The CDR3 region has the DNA TGTGCCAGCAGCTTATGGAGAGCGGGACAGGGGAACAATGAGCAGTTCTTC.

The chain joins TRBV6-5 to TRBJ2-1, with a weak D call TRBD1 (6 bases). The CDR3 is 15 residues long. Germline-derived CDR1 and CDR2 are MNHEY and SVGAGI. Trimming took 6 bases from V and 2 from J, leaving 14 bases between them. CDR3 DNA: TGTGCCAGCAGCGTCTGGACAGATCCCTACAATGAGCAGTTCTTC. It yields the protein CASSVWTDPYNEQFF.

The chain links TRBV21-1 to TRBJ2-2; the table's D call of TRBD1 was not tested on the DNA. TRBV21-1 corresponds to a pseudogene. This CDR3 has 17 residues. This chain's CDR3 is CASSPRPGTTNTGELFF. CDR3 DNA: TGTGCCAGCAGCCCCCGACCCGGGACAACGAACACCGGGGAGCTGTTTTTT.

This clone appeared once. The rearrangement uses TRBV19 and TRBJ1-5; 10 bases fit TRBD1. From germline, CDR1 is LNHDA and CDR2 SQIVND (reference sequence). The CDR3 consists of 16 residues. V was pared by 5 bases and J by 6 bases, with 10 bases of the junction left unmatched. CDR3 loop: CASSPRQGQGIQPQHF. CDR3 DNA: TGTGCCAGTAGTCCCCGTCAGGGACAGGGGATTCAGCCCCAGCATTTT.

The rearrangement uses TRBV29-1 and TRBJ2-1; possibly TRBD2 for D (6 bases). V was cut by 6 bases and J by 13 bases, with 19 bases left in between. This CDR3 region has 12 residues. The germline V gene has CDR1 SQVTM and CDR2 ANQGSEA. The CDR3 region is CSVGELAGYQFF. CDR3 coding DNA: TGCAGCGTCGGTGAACTAGCCGGGTATCAGTTCTTC.

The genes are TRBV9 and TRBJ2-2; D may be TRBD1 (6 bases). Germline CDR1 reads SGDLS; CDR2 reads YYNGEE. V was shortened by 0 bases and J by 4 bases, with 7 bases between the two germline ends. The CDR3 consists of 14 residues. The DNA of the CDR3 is TGTGCCAGCAGCGTAGAACAGGGCACCGGGGAGCTGTTTTTT. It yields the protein CASSVEQGTGELFF.